The clone carrying this TCR beta chain was picked up a small number of times. This specimen belongs to a study of CD8+ T cells in alopecia areata. It was cDNA, reverse transcribed from extracted RNA, that served as the sequencing template. Sequenced by immunoSEQ multiplex PCR; TCRdb stores in-frame clones only, minus some. The table has roughly 120,000 clones, about 50% seen once. The CDR3 has 15 residues. Germline CDR1 is GTSNPN and CDR2 is SVGIG (reference sequence). The V segment lost 1 base and the J segment 4 bases; nucleotides outside the gene matches: 3. The treatment denotes: oral pan-JAK inhibitor, 5-10 mg twice daily.

The V and J genes are TRBV30 and TRBJ2-1, with 11 bases identical to TRBD2. This clonotype originated in a human donor with alopecia areata. Source: CD4+ T cells sorted from blood, taken at week 4, from a patient treated with tofacitinib. CDR3: CAWSAGTSGYNEQFF. CDR3 coding DNA: TGTGCCTGGAGTGCCGGGACTAGCGGTTACAATGAGCAGTTCTTC.